The T cell receptor beta chain under discussion was sequenced for a study of T cells expressing NK-cell markers. From its re-call of the 5' RACE reads, TCRdb lists each CDR3 protein once, without DNA. This repertoire includes over 150,000 distinct CDR3 sequences. Study observations and caveats: Each of over 5 donors carried dominant NKG2C+ clonotypes accounting for about 1.0-7.0% of CD8+ T cells. Also leading the CD3+CD56-NKG2C+ fraction in a few donors were these clonotypes. Specificity for HCMV among expanded NKG2C+ T cell clones was not established.

The germline V gene has CDR1 SGHVS and CDR2 FQNEAQ. This CDR3 region has 15 residues. As concerns this clonotype: Its antigen remains unidentified.

V is TRBV7-8 and J is TRBJ2-7. The source material was blood T cells: a sorted CD56 or NKG2C T cell subset, CD4+ or CD8+ T cells, or bulk PBMC T cells (not recorded which). The origin of this receptor is a man aged 18 to 69 in good health. Here the CDR3 reads CASSLFLSARDEQYF. Based on the CDR3 plus reference TRBV7-8 and TRBJ2-7, the full variable domain is GAGVSQSPRYKVAKRGQDVALRCDPISGHVSLFWYQQALGQGPEFLTYFQNEAQLDKSGLPSDRFFAERPEGSVSTLKIQRTQQEDSAVYLCASSLFLSARDEQYFGPGTRLTVT.